This T cell receptor beta chain is drawn from a study of cytomegalovirus exposure and HLA in healthy donors. The PCR made use of 60 Vbeta and 13 Jbeta primers. TCRdb's copy holds only in-frame clones and misses some; the assay was immunoSEQ multiplex PCR. The profile shows 110,000 to 150,000 clones, roughly 80% of them singletons. The source of this sequence is a male donor in good health and CMV-seronegative. Material: PBMCs.

Here the CDR3 DNA reads TGTGCCAGCAGCAAAGAGCCGCAGGGGTGTGAAAAACTGTTTTTT. Its translation is CASSKEPQGCEKLFF. The chain joins TRBV21-1 to TRBJ1-4; the listed D gene, TRBD1, was not tested against the DNA. TRBV21-1 represents a pseudogene. This CDR3 is built from 15 residues.